This TCR beta chain is from a study of T-cell reconstitution after alpha-beta-depleted transplantation in children. Preparation of the TCRbeta library involved a method that used unique molecular identifiers. TCRdb redid the calling of the PCR reads with MiXCR, one entry per CDR3 protein. The sample includes around 480,000 distinct CDR3 sequences, 32% of them seen just once. Germline CDR1 reads SGHVS; CDR2 reads FQNEAQ. This CDR3 has 15 amino acids. Trimming at V came to 5 bases and at J to 7 bases, leaving 8 bases not matched to a gene. In its sample, this clonotype was seen a few times. This rearrangement joins TRBV7-8 to TRBJ2-1, with 10 bases identical to TRBD2. The sample in question was PBMCs from the stem cell graft donor, obtained from the stem cell graft. This TCR derives from a human donor who donated a stem cell graft to a child with aplastic anemia. This CDR3 is CASSQLAGVQNEQFF. CDR3 nucleotide sequence: TGTGCCAGCAGCCAGCTAGCGGGAGTGCAAAATGAGCAGTTCTTC.